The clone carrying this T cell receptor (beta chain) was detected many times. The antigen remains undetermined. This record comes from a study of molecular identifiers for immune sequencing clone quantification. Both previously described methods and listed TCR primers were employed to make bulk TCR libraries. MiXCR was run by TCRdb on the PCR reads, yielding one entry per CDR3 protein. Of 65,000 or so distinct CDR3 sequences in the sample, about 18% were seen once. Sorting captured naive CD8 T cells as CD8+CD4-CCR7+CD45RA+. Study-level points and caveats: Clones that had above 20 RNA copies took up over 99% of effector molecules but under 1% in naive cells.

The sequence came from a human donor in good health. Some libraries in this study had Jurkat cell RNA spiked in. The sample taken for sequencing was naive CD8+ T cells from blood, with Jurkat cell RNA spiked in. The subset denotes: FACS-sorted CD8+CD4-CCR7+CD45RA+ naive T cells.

The chain's CDR3 is CATSDPTGGFTDTQYF. For the CDR3, the DNA is TGTGCCACCAGTGATCCGACAGGGGGCTTCACAGATACGCAGTATTTT. This rearrangement joins TRBV24-1 to TRBJ2-3; 10 bases line up with TRBD1. The length of the CDR3 is 16 residues. CDR1 KGHDR and CDR2 SFDVKD come from the germline V gene. V trimming: 3 bases; J trimming: 2 bases; junction bases outside the gene matches: 4.